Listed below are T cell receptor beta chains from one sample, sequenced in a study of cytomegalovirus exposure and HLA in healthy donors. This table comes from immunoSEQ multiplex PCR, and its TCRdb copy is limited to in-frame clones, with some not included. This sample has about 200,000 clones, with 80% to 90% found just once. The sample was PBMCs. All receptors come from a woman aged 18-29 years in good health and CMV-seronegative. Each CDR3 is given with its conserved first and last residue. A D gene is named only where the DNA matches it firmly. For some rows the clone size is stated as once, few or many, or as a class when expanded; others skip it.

TGTGCCAGCAGGGCCTTGGGGGGAGGAACTGAAGCTTTCTTT	CASRALGGGTEAFF	TRBJ1-1	.	TRBV2	.
TGTGCCAGCAGCCCAGGGGGCCAAGAGACCCAGTACTTC	CASSPGGQETQYF	TRBJ2-5	TRBD1	TRBV7-9	.
TGTGCCTGGAGTGTGAGGTCGGGGCAGGGGCCGGTGTGGGTTCAGCCCCAGCATTTT	CAWSVRSGQGPVWVQPQHF	TRBJ1-5	.	TRBV30	.
TGCGCCAGCAGTCCAACAAGAAACTATGGCTACACCTTC	CASSPTRNYGYTF	TRBJ1-2	.	TRBV4-3	.
TGTGCCAGCAGCCTCGGACATTACGAGCAGTACTTC	CASSLGHYEQYF	TRBJ2-7	.	TRBV13	.
TGTGCTAGCAGCTTAGGCCGGGGGGAGTCCTACGAGCAGTACTTC	CASSLGRGESYEQYF	TRBJ2-7	TRBD2	TRBV7-7	.
TGCAGCGTGTACAGGGGGCGAGAGACCCAGTACTTC	CSVYRGRETQYF	TRBJ2-5	TRBD1	TRBV29-1	.
TGTGCCAGCAGCTTAGGCCTGGGACTAGCGGGAGGGACGTCCTACAATGAGCAGTTCTTC	CASSLGLGLAGGTSYNEQFF	TRBJ2-1	TRBD2	TRBV13	.
TGCGCCAGCAGCCCGACCGGGACAGGGTGGTACTTC	CASSPTGTGWYF	TRBJ2-7	TRBD1	TRBV5-1	.
TGTGCCAGCAGTACCTTGATTAAACGGGGGGAGCTGTTTTTT	CASSTLIKRGELFF	TRBJ2-2	.	TRBV27	.
TGTGCCAGCAGTTTATCCCCGCTGGAGAGCGGGAGGTACGAGCAGTACTTC	CASSLSPLESGRYEQYF	TRBJ2-7	TRBD2	TRBV28	.
TGTGCCAGCTCACGCCCCGGGACAGGGGGAAGGGGCTACACCTTC	CASSRPGTGGRGYTF	TRBJ1-2	TRBD1	TRBV18	few
TGCAGCGTTGAGGAGGCGGACAGCAATCAGCCCCAGCATTTT	CSVEEADSNQPQHF	TRBJ1-5	.	TRBV29-1	.
TGTGCCAGCAGCTTAGGGACTCAGGCGACCGAGCAGTACTTC	CASSLGTQATEQYF	TRBJ2-7	.	TRBV5-4	.
TGTGCCTGGAGCGTAGGCCTGAGGATTAGAGTCCGGGACAGGAAAACCTACGAGCAGTACTTC	CAWSVGLRIRVRDRKTYEQYF	TRBJ2-7	TRBD1	TRBV30	.
TGTGCCAGCAGACCGACAGGGAATCAGCCCCAGCATTTT	CASRPTGNQPQHF	TRBJ1-5	TRBD1	TRBV27	once
TGTGCCTGGAGGGGAACAGGGGAAGCTTTCTTT	CAWRGTGEAFF	TRBJ1-1	.	TRBV30	.
TGTGCCAGTAGTCCCGGCCTTGGGAGGGACACTGAAGCTTTCTTT	CASSPGLGRDTEAFF	TRBJ1-1	.	TRBV19	.
TGTGCCAGCAGTGTTACCGGGACTAGCTTCGAGCAGTACTTC	CASSVTGTSFEQYF	TRBJ2-7	TRBD2	TRBV6-1	few
TGTGCCAGCAGCCTAGGGACTAGCGGGAGAGGGGACAATGAGCAGTTCTTC	CASSLGTSGRGDNEQFF	TRBJ2-1	TRBD2	TRBV7-8	few
TGTGCCAGCAGGAAGAAAACCCTTACTAGCAACAATGAGCAGTTCTTC	CASRKKTLTSNNEQFF	TRBJ2-1	.	TRBV25-1	.
TGCGCCAGCAGTCCAACGGACAGGGAGAGCAATCAGCCCCAGCATTTT	CASSPTDRESNQPQHF	TRBJ1-5	TRBD1	TRBV4-1	few
TGTGCCAGCACCCGGACAGGTCCGAACACTGAAGCTTTCTTT	CASTRTGPNTEAFF	TRBJ1-1	TRBD1	TRBV2	.
TGCGCCAGCAGCCAAGATGCGGGAGGGTTGGACTATGGCTACACCTTC	CASSQDAGGLDYGYTF	TRBJ1-2	.	TRBV4-1	.
TGTGCCAGCGGGGGCAACGATGGGACAGGGGAGAGGCTAGCGAACTATGGCTACACCTTC	CASGGNDGTGERLANYGYTF	TRBJ1-2	TRBD1	TRBV2	.
TGTGCTAGCAGCGCTACAGGGAGGGGAGATACGCAGTATTTT	CASSATGRGDTQYF	TRBJ2-3	.	TRBV7-7	.
TGTGCCAGCAGCTTATTCGGGAAGGACGGGGAAGCTTTCTTT	CASSLFGKDGEAFF	TRBJ1-1	.	TRBV7-8	once
TGCGCCAGCAGCCACCTAAAGGACAGGGGGTGGGCAGATACGCAGTATTTT	CASSHLKDRGWADTQYF	TRBJ2-3	TRBD1	TRBV4-1	.
TGTGCCACTCGCACAGGGGGGTATCCCTACAATGAGCAGTTCTTC	CATRTGGYPYNEQFF	TRBJ2-1	TRBD1	TRBV27	.